These T cell receptor beta chains were read from a single sample in a study of identical twins. TCRdb re-analysed the 5' RACE reads in MiXCR, keeping a single row per CDR3 protein. The sample has hundreds of thousands of distinct CDR3 sequences, about a fifth seen once. The sample was also reused in another study, on yellow fever vaccine responses in identical twins.

Sequencing was performed on CD4+ T cells sorted from blood. All receptors come from a woman between 18 and 29 years old in good health. The CDR3 runs from the conserved cysteine through the conserved F or W. D genes are given only for firm matches. Clone size is shown for a subset of rows, as once, few, many or a class of expanded clone.

>17|many|.|TRBV28|TRBJ2-5
TGTGCCAGCAGCCCCCTCTTCCCGGGATCAGAAAAAGAGACCCAGTACTTC
CASSPLFPGSEKETQYF
>13|.|.|TRBV12-3/TRBV12-4|TRBJ2-2
TGTGCCAGCAGTAACAGGGTGTCCGGGGAGCTGTTTTTT
CASSNRVSGELFF
>16|.|.|TRBV7-9|TRBJ2-3
TGTGCCAGCAGCTTATCTTGGCTGACGGGCCGGGATACGCAGTATTTT
CASSLSWLTGRDTQYF
>14|few|TRBD1|TRBV6-2/TRBV6-3|TRBJ1-6
TGTGCCAGCAGTAAACAGGGGTCCTCGGGGACCCTCCACTTT
CASSKQGSSGTLHF
>15|.|TRBD1|TRBV4-1|TRBJ2-3
TGCGCCAGCAGCCAGAGGGGGACAGTTACAGATACGCAGTATTTT
CASSQRGTVTDTQYF
>14|.|.|TRBV2|TRBJ2-2
TGTGCCACAATAAGGGACGGTTACACCGGGGAGCTGTTTTTT
CATIRDGYTGELFF
>14|few|.|TRBV7-6|TRBJ2-4
TGTGCCAGCAGCTTAGGGTTAGGACAAAACATTCAGTACTTC
CASSLGLGQNIQYF
>14|.|.|TRBV14|TRBJ2-3
TGTGCCAGCAGCCCAGGGGATTACACAGATACGCAGTATTTT
CASSPGDYTDTQYF
>16|few|.|TRBV14|TRBJ2-1
TGTGCCAGCAGCCAACTAGGGACCAAGGGTGTGAATGAGCAGTTCTTC
CASSQLGTKGVNEQFF
>15|few|TRBD1|TRBV6-1|TRBJ1-1
TGTGCCAGCAGTAGACGGACAGGGGGAGAGACTGAAGCTTTCTTT
CASSRRTGGETEAFF
>13|few|.|TRBV20-1|TRBJ2-5
TGCAGTGCCCTGAGCCCCGAGCGGGAGACCCAGTACTTC
CSALSPERETQYF
>13|.|.|TRBV12-3/TRBV12-4|TRBJ2-7
TGTGCCAGCAGTTTGTTAAGGGCCTACGAGCAGTACTTC
CASSLLRAYEQYF
>15|.|.|TRBV11-2|TRBJ1-1
TGTGCCAGCAGCTTAGCGGTAGGGGTGAACACTGAAGCTTTCTTT
CASSLAVGVNTEAFF
>14|.|.|TRBV28|TRBJ2-3
TGTGCCAGCAGTTTTCGCAGCTCCACAGATACGCAGTATTTT
CASSFRSSTDTQYF
>16|few|.|TRBV12-3/TRBV12-4|TRBJ1-5
TGTGCCAGCAGTGTCCGGGGGACACTTAGCAATCAGCCCCAGCATTTT
CASSVRGTLSNQPQHF
>17|.|TRBD1|TRBV18|TRBJ2-1
TGTGCCAGCTCACCAGATCACAGGGGTAGCTCCTACAATGAGCAGTTCTTC
CASSPDHRGSSYNEQFF
>12|.|.|TRBV20-1|TRBJ1-5
TGCAGTGCTAGATCGGCATTTCAGCCCCAGCATTTT
CSARSAFQPQHF
>15|few|TRBD2|TRBV28|TRBJ2-5
TGTGCCAGCAGCTGGGGCGGGCCGGGAGGAGAGACCCAGTACTTC
CASSWGGPGGETQYF
>16|.|.|TRBV20-1|TRBJ1-1
TGCAGTGCTAGAGTGCCAAGGGGAGGCTTGAACACTGAAGCTTTCTTT
CSARVPRGGLNTEAFF
>16|few|TRBD1|TRBV24-1|TRBJ2-5
TGTGCCACCAGTGATTTGGACAGGGGTGGCCAAGAGACCCAGTACTTC
CATSDLDRGGQETQYF
>12|.|.|TRBV3-1|TRBJ2-1
TGTGCCAGCAGCCAGGTGGGGACGCAATTAATCTTC
CASSQVGTQLIF
>11|.|.|TRBV7-2|TRBJ2-1
TGTGCCAGCAGCCCTCAATATGAGCAGTTCTTC
CASSPQYEQFF
>16|.|.|TRBV10-1|TRBJ2-3
TGCGCCAGCAGTGAGTCAGGGAGCGGGAGCACAGATACGCAGTATTTT
CASSESGSGSTDTQYF
>15|few|.|TRBV2|TRBJ2-7
TGTGCCAGCAGTCCGATCCTGGACAGTTCCTACGAGCAGTACTTC
CASSPILDSSYEQYF
>15|few|TRBD1|TRBV15|TRBJ2-2
TGTGCCACCAGCAGAGAAGACAGGGACACCGGGGAGCTGTTTTTT
CATSREDRDTGELFF
>15|.|.|TRBV27|TRBJ1-6
TGTGCCAGCAGTTTATCGTTGGGGCGGGATTCACCCCTCCACTTT
CASSLSLGRDSPLHF
>15|.|.|TRBV4-1|TRBJ1-4
TGCGCCAGCAGCCTCTGGGTCGCGGTTAATGAAAAACTGTTTTTT
CASSLWVAVNEKLFF
>14|.|.|TRBV12-3/TRBV12-4|TRBJ2-2
TGTGCCAGCAGCCGTACACAGGGAACCGGGGAGCTGTTTTTT
CASSRTQGTGELFF
>15|few|TRBD1|TRBV11-3|TRBJ2-3
TGTGCCAGCAGCCGCGGACAGGGGAAGGAGGATACGCAGTATTTT
CASSRGQGKEDTQYF
>15|.|.|TRBV9|TRBJ2-4
TGTGCCAGCAGCGTAGCGGGAGTAGCCAAAAACATTCAGTACTTC
CASSVAGVAKNIQYF
>17|few|.|TRBV25-1|TRBJ2-3
TGTGCCAGCAGTGAATCAAACAGGGTTTTCGGTGCAGATACGCAGTATTTT
CASSESNRVFGADTQYF
>12|few|TRBD1|TRBV10-3|TRBJ2-7
TGTGCCATCAGCCAACAGGGGGACGAGCAGTACTTC
CAISQQGDEQYF
>15|.|.|TRBV14|TRBJ1-6
TGTGCCAGCAGCCGAGACGTTGTCGGGCCTTCACCCCTCCACTTT
CASSRDVVGPSPLHF
>14|.|TRBD1|TRBV5-1|TRBJ2-1
TGCGCCAGCAGCTACGGGACAGACTACAATGAGCAGTTCTTC
CASSYGTDYNEQFF
>16|.|.|TRBV2|TRBJ2-7
TGTGCCAGCAGTGAAGCCAAGGGGGGCCCCTCCTACGAGCAGTACTTC
CASSEAKGGPSYEQYF
>16|few|TRBD2|TRBV12-3/TRBV12-4|TRBJ2-1
TGTGCCAGCAGCCCCCCCCTAGCGGGAAAAGGCAATGAGCAGTTCTTC
CASSPPLAGKGNEQFF
>15|many|.|TRBV4-1|TRBJ1-1
TGCGCCAGCAGCCAAGAGGGGGCTGGGGACACTGAAGCTTTCTTT
CASSQEGAGDTEAFF
>12|few|.|TRBV27|TRBJ2-3
TGTGCCAGCAGTTTTTTAGGTTATACGCAGTATTTT
CASSFLGYTQYF
>13|few|.|TRBV20-1|TRBJ2-7
TGCAGTGCTTACAGGACAGAGACCTACGAGCAGTACTTC
CSAYRTETYEQYF
>14|.|.|TRBV28|TRBJ1-2
TGTGCCAGCAGTTTTGCACAGCAAGCTTATGGCTACACCTTC
CASSFAQQAYGYTF
>14|.|.|TRBV12-3/TRBV12-4|TRBJ1-6
TGTGCCAGCGGGTCCGGGGGACCCAATTCACCCCTCCACTTT
CASGSGGPNSPLHF
>15|.|.|TRBV7-6|TRBJ2-2
TGTGCCAGCAGCTTAGCGGCACACATAACCGGGGAGCTGTTTTTT
CASSLAAHITGELFF
>15|few|TRBD1|TRBV28|TRBJ2-7
TGTGCCAGCAGTTTATATGGGACAGGAAATTACGAGCAGTACTTC
CASSLYGTGNYEQYF
>14|.|.|TRBV6-5|TRBJ2-1
TGTGCCAGCAGTTATCTGGGTGTCTACAATGAGCAGTTCTTC
CASSYLGVYNEQFF
>15|.|.|TRBV21-1|TRBJ2-2
TGTGCCAGCAGCAAACGACTGAAGGTATCCGGGGAGCTGTTTTTT
CASSKRLKVSGELFF
>16|few|TRBD2|TRBV28|TRBJ2-5
TGTGCCAGCAGAAGAAGCGGGGGACAATTTCAAGAGACCCAGTACTTC
CASRRSGGQFQETQYF
>15|.|.|TRBV10-3|TRBJ2-1
TGTGCCGTAAGACAGGGACTCCGAGACCTAAAGGAGCAGTTCTTC
CAVRQGLRDLKEQFF
>15|.|.|TRBV2|TRBJ2-6
TGTGCCAGCAGTGAAGGTCCCCGTGGGGCCAACGTCCTGACTTTC
CASSEGPRGANVLTF
>12|.|.|TRBV24-1|TRBJ1-2
TGTGCCACCAGTGATTTGTTTGGGAGCTACACCTTC
CATSDLFGSYTF
>13|few|.|TRBV20-1|TRBJ2-3
TGCAGTGGTTGGAGGGGATACACAGATACGCAGTATTTT
CSGWRGYTDTQYF
>14|few|TRBD1|TRBV20-1|TRBJ2-2
TGCAGTGCTAGGGGGACAGGGGCAACCGGGGAGCTGTTTTTT
CSARGTGATGELFF
>15|.|.|TRBV10-1|TRBJ2-5
TGCGCCAGCAGTGAGTCGGGAAGGGCCGCCGAGACCCAGTACTTC
CASSESGRAAETQYF
>20|.|TRBD2|TRBV27|TRBJ2-2
TGTGCCAGCAGTTTATTCACCCCGGGGGCTAGCGGGAGGGGCACCGGGGAGCTGTTTTTT
CASSLFTPGASGRGTGELFF
>15|many|.|TRBV5-1|TRBJ2-5
TGCGCCAGCAGCTTGGCGAGGGCCGAACGGGAGACCCAGTACTTC
CASSLARAERETQYF
>9|few|.|TRBV2|TRBJ2-7
TGTGCCTATGGGAGTGGGCAGTACTTC
CAYGSGQYF
>17|few|.|TRBV7-6|TRBJ2-1
TGTGCCAGCAGCTTTTTTCCCCTTAGTTTCTCCTACAATGAGCAGTTCTTC
CASSFFPLSFSYNEQFF
>11|.|.|TRBV20-1|TRBJ2-3
TGCAGTGCATCGACCCAGCCTACGCAGTATTTT
CSASTQPTQYF
>14|.|.|TRBV3-1|TRBJ1-6
TGTGCCAGCAGCCAGGGGCGCGCCGATTCACCCCTCCACTTT
CASSQGRADSPLHF